Presented here are 29 T cell receptor beta chains from one specimen sequenced in a study of T cells expressing NK-cell markers. TCRdb reanalyzed the 5' RACE reads and collapses them to one entry per CDR3 protein, without DNA. Here the sample table reports approximately 150,000 distinct CDR3 sequences. The sequencing input was blood T cells: a sorted CD56 or NKG2C T cell subset, CD4+ or CD8+ T cells, or bulk PBMC T cells (not recorded which). All receptors derive from a man aged 18 to 30 in good health.

This rearrangement joins TRBV2 to TRBJ2-7; the D call of TRBD1 rests on TCRdb alone, since no DNA is present to check it. Germline V gives CDR1 SNHLY, CDR2 FYNNEI. CDR3 length equals 11 residues. CDR3 residues: CTARSLDEQYF.

The chain couples TRBV5-1 to TRBJ2-1; TCRdb selects TRBD2, and the lack of DNA leaves this call unchecked. CDR1 and CDR2 from the germline V gene are SGHRS and YFSETQ. CDR3 length equals 16 residues. CDR3 region: CASSLVPAGGGYEQFF. Variable domain in full (rest from reference TRBV5-1 and TRBJ2-1): KAGVTQTPRYLIKTRGQQVTLSCSPISGHRSVSWYQQTPGQGLQFLFEYFSETQRNKGNFPGRFSGRQFSNSRSEMNVSTLELGDSALYLCASSLVPAGGGYEQFFGPGTRLTVL.

The CDR3 reads CASGETGLDTEQFF. The chain joins TRBV12-3 or TRBV12-4 to TRBJ2-1; TCRdb lists TRBD1, though no DNA is available to test this call. The CDR3 is 14 amino acids.

The V call is TRBV5-1, the J call TRBJ1-2. The CDR3 is made up of 18 amino acids. From germline, CDR1 is SGHRS and CDR2 YFSETQ. CDR3 sequence: CASSLVNMLGPFDYGYTF. Full variable domain (remainder filled in from reference TRBV5-1 and TRBJ1-2): KAGVTQTPRYLIKTRGQQVTLSCSPISGHRSVSWYQQTPGQGLQFLFEYFSETQRNKGNFPGRFSGRQFSNSRSEMNVSTLELGDSALYLCASSLVNMLGPFDYGYTFGSGTRLTVV.

The chain couples TRBV5-4 to TRBJ2-1; TCRdb reports TRBD2, a call that lacks DNA to check it against. Germline V lookup: CDR1 SGHNT, CDR2 YYREEE (reference sequence). This CDR3 is 16 amino acids long. CDR3 in amino acids: CASSFTSGRAYNEQFF.

The chain combines TRBV10-3 with TRBJ2-1; TCRdb proposes TRBD2, but this gene call is untestable without DNA. Germline assignment: CDR1 ENHRY and CDR2 SYGVKD. This CDR3 spans 16 amino acids. This CDR3 is CAISESIIGGNNEQFF.

This rearrangement joins TRBV28 to TRBJ1-5; the TCRdb D gene call, TRBD1, has no DNA to confirm it. The CDR3 is 14 residues long. Germline values: CDR1 MDHEN, CDR2 SYDVKM. CDR3 region: CASSLRVVGQPQHF.

V is TRBV5-4 and J is TRBJ2-3; TCRdb calls TRBD2, which cannot be checked without DNA. CDR3 size: 15 residues. CDR1 SGHNT and CDR2 YYREEE come from the germline V gene (reference sequence). The CDR3 sequence: CASSLAGRATDTQYF. Supplemented by reference TRBV5-4 and TRBJ2-3, the full variable domain reads ETGVTQSPTHLIKTRGQQVTLRCSSQSGHNTVSWYQQALGQGPQFIFQYYREEENGRGNFPPRFSGLQFPNYSSELNVNALELDDSALYLCASSLAGRATDTQYFGPGTRLTVL.

This chain joins TRBV24-1 and TRBJ2-3; TCRdb picks TRBD1, but there is no DNA to check that call. The germline gives CDR1 KGHDR, CDR2 SFDVKD. The CDR3 loop spans 16 amino acids. The CDR3 here is CATSDVPDRSGDTQYF.

V is TRBV11-2 and J is TRBJ2-5. Germline assignment: CDR1 SGHAT and CDR2 FQNNGV. The CDR3 is made up of 15 amino acids. CDR3 sequence reads: CASSLIRAPTETQYF.

The chain combines TRBV20-1 with TRBJ2-1. Germline-derived CDR1 and CDR2 are DFQATT and SNEGSKA (reference sequence). This CDR3 is built from 13 residues. Here the CDR3 reads CSARGSDQNEQFF.

The chain joins TRBV11-3 to TRBJ2-1; TCRdb's D gene call, TRBD1, goes unchecked for lack of DNA. Per germline, CDR1 SGHNT and CDR2 YENEEA. The CDR3 covers 14 residues. The CDR3 is CASTGQGLGDEQFF.

This chain uses TRBV12-3 or TRBV12-4 with TRBJ2-5; TCRdb gives TRBD1 as the D gene, but with no DNA this cannot be confirmed. The CDR3 extends over 13 amino acids. The CDR3 is CASSPGQQETQYF.

The genes are TRBV2 and TRBJ2-1; lacking DNA, the TRBD2 call made by TCRdb goes unchecked. The CDR3 contains 16 residues. Germline values: CDR1 SNHLY, CDR2 FYNNEI. CDR3 amino acids: CAALSPILFSYNEQFF.

This chain links TRBV29-1 with TRBJ2-5; TCRdb's D call of TRBD1 is untestable without DNA. Per the germline V gene, CDR1 is SQVTM and CDR2 is ANQGSEA. There are 14 residues in the CDR3. The CDR3 is CSVEAGTAQETQYF.

The CDR3 loop is CASSLSLGPEAEAFF. The chain employs TRBV12-3 or TRBV12-4 and TRBJ1-1. There are 15 residues in the CDR3.

The chain has TRBV4-2 and TRBJ2-7; as DNA is missing, the TRBD2 call by TCRdb cannot be tested. The germline gives CDR1 LGHNA, CDR2 YNFKEQ. The CDR3 runs 18 residues. The CDR3 loop is CASSQEIVLAGGRYEQYF.

The gene calls are TRBV6-1 and TRBJ2-3; TCRdb selects TRBD1, and the lack of DNA leaves this call unchecked. Germline V gives CDR1 MNHNS, CDR2 SASEGT. The CDR3 spans 17 residues. The CDR3 here is CASSVPGLGTSTDTQYF.

This rearrangement joins TRBV20-1 to TRBJ2-1; TCRdb picks TRBD1, but there is no DNA to check that call. This CDR3 is 14 amino acids long. Germline-derived CDR1 and CDR2 are DFQATT and SNEGSKA (reference sequence). The chain's CDR3 is CSAKGQLAYNEQFF.

J is TRBJ2-1 and V is TRBV30. Germline CDR1 reads GTSNPN; CDR2 reads SVGIG (reference sequence). CDR3 length: 13 amino acids. Here the CDR3 reads CAWSDQRPNEQFF.

V gene TRBV5-6 combines with J gene TRBJ2-6. The CDR3 sequence is 17 residues long. Germline CDR1 reads SGHDT; CDR2 reads YYEEEE. CDR3 residues: CASSLGRRISGANVLTF.

The V and J genes are TRBV28 and TRBJ2-7; TCRdb's D gene call, TRBD1, goes unchecked for lack of DNA. This CDR3 comprises 18 residues. Germline V gene sequence: CDR1 MDHEN, CDR2 SYDVKM. CDR3 residues: CASSFYGRVRLNSYEQYF.

The chain employs TRBV6-5 and TRBJ1-1; lacking DNA, the TRBD1 call made by TCRdb goes unchecked. CDR1 is MNHEY, CDR2 SVGAGI, per germline. This CDR3 region has 15 residues. The CDR3 sequence is CASSYSRDSSTEAFF.

The chain joins TRBV3-1 to TRBJ2-3; TCRdb reports TRBD2, a call that lacks DNA to check it against. CDR1 LGHDT and CDR2 YNNKEL come from the germline V gene (reference sequence). The CDR3 runs 16 residues. The CDR3 loop reads CASSQETSGSRYTQYF.

The gene calls are TRBV10-3 and TRBJ2-3; with no DNA, the TCRdb D assignment of TRBD1 cannot be verified. The CDR3 consists of 13 residues. Per the germline V gene, CDR1 is ENHRY and CDR2 is SYGVKD. The CDR3 loop reads CAISDRERDTQYF.

The chain uses TRBV12-3 or TRBV12-4 and TRBJ2-3. The CDR3 consists of 14 residues. This chain's CDR3 is CASNTQPSTDTQYF.

The J gene is TRBJ2-7, the V gene TRBV20-1. This CDR3 is 13 amino acids long. Germline lookup yields CDR1 DFQATT and CDR2 SNEGSKA (reference sequence). The CDR3 protein is CSARALGSYEQYF.

The genes are TRBV11-2 and TRBJ2-1; the D call from TCRdb, TRBD2, cannot be confirmed without DNA. Germline CDR1 is SGHAT and CDR2 is FQNNGV. This CDR3 has 18 residues. CDR3 protein: CASSSRPSVRSSYNEQFF.

The chain is built from TRBV19 and TRBJ2-3; the TCRdb call, TRBD2, lacks DNA for checking. The germline CDR1 and CDR2 sequences are LNHDA and SQIVND (reference sequence). The CDR3 contains 15 residues. The CDR3 is CASNELAGGADTQYF.